This TCR beta chain is drawn from a study of T cells in Graves' hyperthyroidism and ophthalmopathy. Amplification yielded TCR beta CDR3 regions, with RNA transcripts as the source. The HTBI primer set drove a first-round RT-PCR of the TCR CDR3. In TCRdb, the multiplex PCR reads were re-called with MiXCR into one record per CDR3 protein. The data hold 500,000 to 550,000 distinct CDR3 sequences, with 20% observed a single time. The germline gives CDR1 MDHEN, CDR2 SYDVKM. This CDR3 has 15 amino acids. V trimming: 6 bases; J trimming: 7 bases; junction bases outside the gene matches: 11. The sequenced sample was blood. The chain couples TRBV28 to TRBJ1-5; 8 bases match TRBD1. This receptor was identified in a man in his late teens or twenties with Graves' hyperthyroidism. The CDR3 coding sequence is TGTGCCAGCAGAACGACAGGGGACAAGTGGCAGCCCCAGCATTTT. This codes for CASRTTGDKWQPQHF.